The T cell receptor (beta chain) under discussion was sequenced for a study of T cell responses to AZD1222 COVID-19 vaccine. Germline V gene sequence: CDR1 MNHNY, CDR2 SVGAGI (reference sequence). This CDR3 has 14 amino acids. Germline trimming cut 7 bases from V and 6 bases from J; bases unmatched to any gene: 10. Sequencing used immunoSEQ multiplex PCR; TCRdb keeps in-frame clones, though not all of them. The sample consists of 120,000 to 150,000 clones, around nine tenths of them appearing once. Here the sequenced sample was peripheral blood, taken on day 0 of AZD1222 vaccination. The sequence was collected from an adult in good health. J is TRBJ2-3 and V is TRBV6-6, with 7 bases matching TRBD2. CDR3 region: CASTPGLQMDTQYF. The DNA of the CDR3 is TGTGCCAGCACCCCGGGACTACAAATGGATACGCAGTATTTT.